This T cell receptor (beta chain) was identified during a study of shared clonotypes between healthy human individuals. Comments on this clone: What it binds is unknown.

The repertoire was sequenced with immunoSEQ multiplex PCR; TCRdb's copy has only in-frame clones and lacks some. The sample lists around 990,000 clones, approximately 75% occurring once. The study's findings and limits: Sample collection involved blood only; tissue repertoires are likely different. The expectation was that sequencing depth would affect clonotype sharing among donors.

The CDR3 runs 11 residues. Germline V lookup: CDR1 DFQATT, CDR2 SNEGSKA (reference sequence). V dropped 6 bases and J dropped 6; count of bases not matched to a gene: 5. The chain joins TRBV20-1 to TRBJ2-7; TRBD2 aligns across 7 bases. This clonotype was sampled from a man aged 18 to 30 in good health. Some clones in this sample may be carry-over from other donors' samples. Sequencing used memory CD4+ T cells from PBMCs. Regarding subset: CD45RA-negative fraction. The CDR3 reads CSARLATEQYF. CDR3 DNA sequence: TGCAGTGCAAGACTAGCAACCGAGCAGTACTTC.